At least ten counts were recorded for the clone carrying this TCR beta chain. These data originate in a study of T cells in Graves' hyperthyroidism and ophthalmopathy. Germline CDR1 SGHTA, CDR2 FQGNSA. The CDR3 runs 13 residues. V dropped 3 bases and J dropped 5 bases, with 10 bases sitting between them. RNA transcripts gave rise to amplified TCR beta CDR3 regions. Primed by the HTBI set, a first-round RT-PCR was run on the TCR CDR3. Via MiXCR, TCRdb re-called the multiplex PCR reads, giving one row per CDR3 protein. The sample shows hundreds of thousands of distinct CDR3 sequences, about 14% of them seen only once.

The clonotype comes from a woman aged 40 to 49 with Graves' ophthalmopathy. The chain combines TRBV7-2 with TRBJ1-1; tentatively, D is TRBD1 (6 bases). The sequencing input was blood. The CDR3 nucleotides read TGTGCCAGCAGCTTGTGGACAGAAACTGAAGCTTTCTTT. This gives the protein CASSLWTETEAFF.